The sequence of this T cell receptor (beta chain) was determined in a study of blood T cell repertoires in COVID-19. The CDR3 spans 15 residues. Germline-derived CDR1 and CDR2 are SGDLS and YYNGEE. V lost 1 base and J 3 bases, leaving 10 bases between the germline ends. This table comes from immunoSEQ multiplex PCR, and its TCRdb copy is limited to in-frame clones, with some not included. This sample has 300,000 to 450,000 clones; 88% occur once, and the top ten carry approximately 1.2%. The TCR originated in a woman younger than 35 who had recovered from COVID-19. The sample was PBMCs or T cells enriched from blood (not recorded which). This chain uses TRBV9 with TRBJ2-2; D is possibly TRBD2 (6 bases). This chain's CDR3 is CASSVTPGDTGELFF. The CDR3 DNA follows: TGTGCCAGCAGCGTAACCCCGGGGGACACCGGGGAGCTGTTTTTT.